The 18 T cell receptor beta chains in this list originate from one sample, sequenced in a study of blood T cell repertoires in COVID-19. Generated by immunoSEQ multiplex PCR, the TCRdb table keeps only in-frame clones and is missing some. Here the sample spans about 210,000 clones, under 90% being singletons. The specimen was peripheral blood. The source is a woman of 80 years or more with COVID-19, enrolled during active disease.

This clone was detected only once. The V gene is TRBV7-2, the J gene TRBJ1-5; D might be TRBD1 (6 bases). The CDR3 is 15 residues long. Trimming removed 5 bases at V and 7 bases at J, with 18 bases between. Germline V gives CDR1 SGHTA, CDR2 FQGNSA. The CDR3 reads CASSPEARGRQPQHF. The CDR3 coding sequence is TGTGCCAGCAGCCCAGAGGCCAGGGGACGACAGCCCCAGCATTTT.

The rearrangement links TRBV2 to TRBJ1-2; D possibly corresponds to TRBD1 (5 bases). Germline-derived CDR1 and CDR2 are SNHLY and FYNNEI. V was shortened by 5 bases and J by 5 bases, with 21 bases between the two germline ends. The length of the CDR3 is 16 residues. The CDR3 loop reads CASSLLEATKGYGYTF. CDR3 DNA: TGTGCCAGCAGTCTCCTCGAGGCAACAAAGGGGTATGGCTACACCTTC.

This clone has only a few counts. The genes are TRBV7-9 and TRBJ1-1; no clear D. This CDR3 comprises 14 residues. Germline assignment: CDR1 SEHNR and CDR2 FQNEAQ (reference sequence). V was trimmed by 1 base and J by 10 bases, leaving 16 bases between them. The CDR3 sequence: CASSLDGVGVTAFF. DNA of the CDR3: TGTGCCAGCAGCTTAGATGGGGTCGGGGTGACAGCTTTCTTT.

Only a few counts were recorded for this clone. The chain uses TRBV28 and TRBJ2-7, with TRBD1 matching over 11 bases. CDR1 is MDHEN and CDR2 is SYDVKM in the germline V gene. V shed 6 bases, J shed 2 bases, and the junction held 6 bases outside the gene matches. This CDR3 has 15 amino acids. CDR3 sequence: CASRLPGQGAYEQYF. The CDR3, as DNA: TGTGCCAGCAGACTACCGGGACAGGGGGCCTACGAGCAGTACTTC.

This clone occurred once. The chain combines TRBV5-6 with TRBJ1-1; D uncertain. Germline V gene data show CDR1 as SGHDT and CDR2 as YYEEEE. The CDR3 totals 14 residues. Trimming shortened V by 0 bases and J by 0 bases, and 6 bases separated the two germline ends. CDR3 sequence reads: CASSLGLMNTEAFF. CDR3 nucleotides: TGTGCCAGCAGCTTGGGACTGATGAACACTGAAGCTTTCTTT.

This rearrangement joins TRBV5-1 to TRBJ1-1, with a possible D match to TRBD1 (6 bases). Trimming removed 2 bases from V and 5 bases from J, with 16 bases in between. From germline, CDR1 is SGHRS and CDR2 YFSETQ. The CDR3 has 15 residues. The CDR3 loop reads CASSFPATGSTEAFF. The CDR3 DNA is TGCGCCAGCAGCTTCCCGGCTACAGGGTCGACTGAAGCTTTCTTT. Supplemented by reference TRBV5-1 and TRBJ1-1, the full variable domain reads KAGVTQTPRYLIKTRGQQVTLSCSPISGHRSVSWYQQTPGQGLQFLFEYFSETQRNKGNFPGRFSGRQFSNSRSEMNVSTLELGDSALYLCASSFPATGSTEAFFGQGTRLTVV.

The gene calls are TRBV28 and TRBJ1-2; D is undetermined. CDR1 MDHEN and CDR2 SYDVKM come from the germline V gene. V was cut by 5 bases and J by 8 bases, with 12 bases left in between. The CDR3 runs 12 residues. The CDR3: CASSPLALGYTF. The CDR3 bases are TGTGCCAGCAGTCCCCTTGCACTGGGCTACACCTTC.

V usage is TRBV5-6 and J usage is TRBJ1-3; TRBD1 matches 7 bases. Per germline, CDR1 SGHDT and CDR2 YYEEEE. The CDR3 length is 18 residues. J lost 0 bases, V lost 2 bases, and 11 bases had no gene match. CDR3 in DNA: TGTGCCAGCAGCTTTGGACAGGTGGCGGGGTCCTCTGGAAACACCATATATTTT. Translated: CASSFGQVAGSSGNTIYF.

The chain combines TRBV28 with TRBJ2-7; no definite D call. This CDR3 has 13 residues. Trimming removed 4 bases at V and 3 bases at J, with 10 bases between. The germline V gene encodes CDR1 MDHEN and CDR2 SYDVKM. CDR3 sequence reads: CASSSLPGYEQYF. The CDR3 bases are TGTGCCAGCAGTTCCCTCCCGGGCTACGAGCAGTACTTC.

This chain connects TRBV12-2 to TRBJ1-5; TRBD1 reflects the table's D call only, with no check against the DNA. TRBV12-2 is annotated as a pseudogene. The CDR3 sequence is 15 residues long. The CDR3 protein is CASRLGQSSNQPQHF. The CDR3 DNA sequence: TGTGCAAGTCGCTTGGGACAGTCTAGCAATCAGCCCCAGCATTTT.

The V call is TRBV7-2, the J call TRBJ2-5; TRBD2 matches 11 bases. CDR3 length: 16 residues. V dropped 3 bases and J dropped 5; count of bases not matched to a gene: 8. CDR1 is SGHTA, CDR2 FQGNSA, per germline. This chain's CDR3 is CASSLGSGGAGETQYF. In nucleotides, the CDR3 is TGTGCCAGCAGCTTGGGTAGCGGGGGGGCCGGGGAGACCCAGTACTTC.

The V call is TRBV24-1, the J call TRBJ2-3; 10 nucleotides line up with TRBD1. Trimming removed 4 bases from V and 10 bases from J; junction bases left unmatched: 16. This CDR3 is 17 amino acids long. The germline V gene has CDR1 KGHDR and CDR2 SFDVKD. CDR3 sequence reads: CATSDPQGETGGVSQYF. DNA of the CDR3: TGTGCCACCAGTGACCCCCAGGGGGAGACAGGGGGCGTGTCGCAGTATTTT.

CDR3 nucleotide sequence: TGTGCCAGCAGCTTTGACGGTTCGGGGACTGAAGCTTTCTTT. Translated, it gives CASSFDGSGTEAFF. The chain combines TRBV7-3 with TRBJ1-1; D unclear. Trimming shortened V by 3 bases and J by 5 bases, and 13 bases separated the two germline ends. Germline loops: CDR1 SGHTA, CDR2 FQGTGA. This CDR3 has 14 residues.

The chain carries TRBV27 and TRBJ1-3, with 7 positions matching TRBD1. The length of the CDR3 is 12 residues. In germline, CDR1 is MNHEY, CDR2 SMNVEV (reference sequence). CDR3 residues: CGNRGSGNTIYF. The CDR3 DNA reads TGTGGGAACAGGGGCTCGGGAAACACCATATATTTT.

The CDR3 reads CASSYEAGTYNEQFF. Written as DNA, the CDR3 is TGTGCCAGCAGTTACGAAGCGGGGACATACAATGAGCAGTTCTTC. This chain uses TRBV6-2 or TRBV6-3 with TRBJ2-1, with a weak D call TRBD2 (7 bases). CDR1 is MNHEY and CDR2 is SVGEGT in the germline V gene. This CDR3 contains 15 residues. V dropped 2 bases and J dropped 4 bases, with 12 bases sitting between them.

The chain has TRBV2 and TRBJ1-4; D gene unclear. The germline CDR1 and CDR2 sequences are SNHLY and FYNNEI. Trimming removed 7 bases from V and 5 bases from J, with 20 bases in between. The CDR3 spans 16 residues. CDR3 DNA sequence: TGTGCCAGCAAGAAAGCCCCCCTTAGTCCCAATGAAAAACTGTTTTTT. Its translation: CASKKAPLSPNEKLFF.

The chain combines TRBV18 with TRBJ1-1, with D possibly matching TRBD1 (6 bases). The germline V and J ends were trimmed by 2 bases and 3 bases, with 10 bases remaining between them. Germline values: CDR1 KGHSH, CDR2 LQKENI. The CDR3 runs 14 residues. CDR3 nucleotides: TGTGCCAGCTCACCAGCCGGGACACACACTGAAGCTTTCTTT. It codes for CASSPAGTHTEAFF. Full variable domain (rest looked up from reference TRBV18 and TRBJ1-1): NAGVMQNPRHLVRRRGQEARLRCSPMKGHSHVYWYRQLPEEGLKFMVYLQKENIIDESGMPKERFSAEFPKEGPSILRIQQVVRGDSAAYFCASSPAGTHTEAFFGQGTRLTVV.

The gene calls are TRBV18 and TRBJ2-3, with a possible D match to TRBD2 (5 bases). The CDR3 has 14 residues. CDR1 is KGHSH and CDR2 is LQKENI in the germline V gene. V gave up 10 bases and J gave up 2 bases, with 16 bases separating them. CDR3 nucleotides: TGTGCCACCATGAGGGCGGATCTCACAGATACGCAGTATTTT. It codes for CATMRADLTDTQYF. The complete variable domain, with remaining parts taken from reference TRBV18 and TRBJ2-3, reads NAGVMQNPRHLVRRRGQEARLRCSPMKGHSHVYWYRQLPEEGLKFMVYLQKENIIDESGMPKERFSAEFPKEGPSILRIQQVVRGDSAAYFCATMRADLTDTQYFGPGTRLTVL.